Listed here are 18 T cell receptor beta chains from one sample, sequenced in a study of regulatory T cells in long-lasting Graves disease. According to the study, TCR beta libraries were built with iRepertoire HTBI primers and CDR3-region Arm-PCR. TCRdb re-analysed the multiplex PCR reads in MiXCR, keeping a single row per CDR3 protein. The table records roughly 430,000 distinct CDR3 sequences, 20% to 25% of them present only once. The time point was: persistent/refractory GD, antithyroid drugs over 5 years with positive TRAb. Generation of the TCR library employed RNA extracted from PBMCs. The sample was peripheral blood mononuclear cells (PBMCs), taken when the disease was refractory, from a patient treated with antithyroid drugs. The receptors originated from a female donor with Graves disease.

This clonotype occurred many times. The genes are TRBV6-1 and TRBJ1-2; D unresolved. The V gene's germline CDR1 is MNHNS and CDR2 SASEGT. This CDR3 contains 13 residues. Trimming removed 1 base at V and 8 bases at J, with 11 bases between. The CDR3 nucleotides are TGTGCCAGCAGTGAAGTGGATGGTACCGGCTACACCTTC. Translated: CASSEVDGTGYTF.

The rearrangement joins TRBV19 to TRBJ2-2; D not certain. In germline, CDR1 is LNHDA, CDR2 SQIVND (reference sequence). Between the trimmed V and J ends, which lost 3 bases and 3 bases, there was a span of 8 bases. The CDR3 is made up of 14 amino acids. The CDR3 DNA reads TGTGCCAGTAGTATTGGTTACCACACCGGGGAGCTGTTTTTT. It codes for CASSIGYHTGELFF.

This clonotype was detected ten times or more. This rearrangement joins TRBV13 to TRBJ1-2; D might be TRBD1 (5 bases). V was pared by 5 bases and J by 4 bases, with 11 bases between. The CDR3 is 13 residues long. Germline V lookup: CDR1 PRHDT, CDR2 FYEKMQ (reference sequence). CDR3 DNA sequence: TGTGCCAGCAGCCGAGGGGATTCCTATGGCTACACCTTC. Protein sequence: CASSRGDSYGYTF.

This clonotype was found many times. This chain connects TRBV12-3 or TRBV12-4 to TRBJ1-2; TRBD1 aligns across 12 bases. The CDR3 has 17 residues. With 5 bases clipped from V and 0 bases from J, the junction kept 7 bases outside the gene matches. CDR3 coding DNA: TGTGCCAGCAGTAGTCGGGACAGGGGGCCTACTAACTATGGCTACACCTTC. Amino acid sequence: CASSSRDRGPTNYGYTF.

This clonotype has at least ten counts. The V gene is TRBV3-1, the J gene TRBJ1-2, with a possible D match to TRBD1 (6 bases). Germline loops: CDR1 LGHDT, CDR2 YNNKEL (reference sequence). This CDR3 comprises 15 residues. Trimming stripped 6 bases from V and 7 bases from J, with 21 bases between. Here the CDR3 DNA reads TGTGCCAGCAGGCCTCGTGACAGGCTCCTATTTGGCTACACCTTC. Protein product: CASRPRDRLLFGYTF.

The J gene is TRBJ2-2, the V gene TRBV29-1; D perhaps matches TRBD2 (5 bases). CDR3 length: 13 residues. V was cut by 4 bases and J by 2 bases, with 8 bases left in between. Germline loops: CDR1 SQVTM, CDR2 ANQGSEA. In DNA form, the CDR3 reads TGCAGCGTTGTAGGACTCAACACCGGGGAGCTGTTTTTT. This encodes CSVVGLNTGELFF.

The chain is built from TRBV29-1 and TRBJ2-6; TRBD2 might be the D (5 bases). Between the trimmed V and J ends, which lost 0 bases and 4 bases, there was a span of 19 bases. Germline CDR1 and CDR2: SQVTM and ANQGSEA. The CDR3 length is 18 residues. The CDR3 region is CSVEEDDYFREGANVLTF. CDR3 DNA sequence: TGCAGCGTTGAAGAAGACGACTACTTTAGGGAGGGGGCCAACGTCCTGACTTTC.

This chain links TRBV2 with TRBJ2-3; TRBD1 agrees at 11 bases. Germline V CDR1 and CDR2: SNHLY, FYNNEI. V lost 4 bases and J lost 4; bases outside the gene matches: 1. The CDR3 contains 14 residues. DNA for the CDR3: TGTGCCAGCAGTGGGGGACAGGGGGCAGATACGCAGTATTTT. This translates into CASSGGQGADTQYF.

This clonotype has ten or more counts. The chain employs TRBV28 and TRBJ2-7, with 10 bases fitting TRBD1. Trimming removed 3 bases from V and 4 bases from J; junction bases left unmatched: 6. Germline loops: CDR1 MDHEN, CDR2 SYDVKM. This CDR3 comprises 15 residues. The CDR3: CASSFKDRGDYEQYF. The CDR3 region has the DNA TGTGCCAGCAGTTTTAAGGACAGGGGGGATTACGAGCAGTACTTC.

This clonotype was recorded at least ten times. CDR3: CASSTQGYSNQPQHF. In DNA form, the CDR3 reads TGTGCCAGCAGTACTCAGGGATATAGCAATCAGCCCCAGCATTTT. This chain links TRBV28 with TRBJ1-5; perhaps TRBD1 as D (5 bases). V lost 5 bases and J lost 0, with 11 bases in between. In germline, CDR1 is MDHEN, CDR2 SYDVKM. CDR3 length: 15 residues.

This rearrangement joins TRBV4-1 to TRBJ1-4; D is unresolved. There are 13 residues in the CDR3. CDR1 and CDR2 from the germline V gene are MGHRA and YSYEKL. With 0 bases removed from V and 7 bases from J, the gap between germline ends came to 6 bases. This CDR3 reads CASSQEPREKLFF. In nucleotides, the CDR3 is TGCGCCAGCAGCCAAGAGCCTCGTGAAAAACTGTTTTTT.

The rearrangement uses TRBV20-1 and TRBJ1-1; 10 bases are shared with TRBD1. Germline-derived CDR1 and CDR2 are DFQATT and SNEGSKA (reference sequence). CDR3 length: 15 amino acids. Trimming took 3 bases from V and 6 from J; bases not matched to a gene: 10. CDR3 sequence: CSARLTTGGLAEAFF. In DNA form, the CDR3 reads TGCAGTGCTAGGCTTACGACAGGGGGCCTCGCTGAAGCTTTCTTT.

This clonotype has more than one count but fewer than ten. V is TRBV12-3 or TRBV12-4 and J is TRBJ2-2; weak D call: TRBD2 (6 bases). The CDR3 sequence is 18 residues long. V lost 2 bases and J 0 bases, leaving 16 bases between the germline ends. The CDR3 loop is CASSLWRLQRANTGELFF. For the CDR3, the DNA is TGTGCCAGCAGTTTATGGCGGCTGCAGCGGGCGAACACCGGGGAGCTGTTTTTT.

This clonotype showed up many times. The rearrangement uses TRBV28 and TRBJ1-5; D unclear. The CDR3 is 13 amino acids. Between the trimmed V and J ends, which lost 6 bases and 5 bases, there was a span of 11 bases. Germline V gene sequence: CDR1 MDHEN, CDR2 SYDVKM. CDR3 coding DNA: TGTGCCAGCAGCTTTCCCGGTGATCAGCCCCAGCATTTT. It translates to CASSFPGDQPQHF.

This clonotype was seen at least ten times. The CDR3 is CASSQTGTGASGANVLTF. In DNA form, the CDR3 reads TGTGCCAGCAGTCAGACCGGGACAGGGGCTTCTGGGGCCAACGTCCTGACTTTC. V is TRBV28 and J is TRBJ2-6; TRBD1 aligns across 10 bases. V trimming: 5 bases; J trimming: 1 base; junction bases outside the gene matches: 8. The germline V gene has CDR1 MDHEN and CDR2 SYDVKM. The CDR3 is 18 amino acids.

This clonotype was detected many times. The CDR3 is CASTISGVSSYEQYF. CDR3 in DNA: TGCGCCAGCACCATTAGCGGGGTGTCCTCCTACGAGCAGTACTTC. The J gene is TRBJ2-7, the V gene TRBV10-2; 8 bases map to TRBD2. This CDR3 spans 15 amino acids. CDR1 and CDR2 (germline): WSHSY, SAAADI. With 7 bases clipped from V and 0 bases from J, the junction kept 8 bases outside the gene matches.

V and J are TRBV18 and TRBJ2-2; 8 bases fit TRBD1. CDR3 size: 16 residues. Germline lookup yields CDR1 KGHSH and CDR2 LQKENI. V lost 3 bases, J lost 1 base, and 4 bases stayed unmatched. The CDR3 loop is CASSPYGQGNTGELFF. As DNA, the CDR3 is TGTGCCAGCTCACCGTACGGACAGGGGAACACCGGGGAGCTGTTTTTT.

Concerning this clonotype itself: Since a much larger clone is just one base distant, this may be a read error. CDR3 region: CVSSPTGGSGYTF. The CDR3 coding sequence is TGTGTCAGCAGTCCCACGGGGGGCTCTGGCTACACCTTC. This chain joins TRBV6-1 and TRBJ1-2; weak D call: TRBD1 (6 bases). CDR3 length: 13 residues. Germline-derived CDR1 and CDR2 are MNHNS and SASEGT.